This T cell receptor beta chain was retrieved from a study of OX40 agonist ivuxolimab in advanced cancers. A note on the overall study: Ivuxolimab was a fully human IgG2 agonistic monoclonal antibody targeting the costimulatory receptor OX40 (CD134). Intravenous ivuxolimab was administered to patients every 2 weeks at six dose levels: 0.01, 0.1, 0.3, 1.5, 3 and 10 mg/kg. Among the roughly 50 dose-escalation patients, around 19 had hepatocellular carcinoma, roughly 15 melanoma, 9 renal cell carcinoma and 9 head and neck cancer. In the dose-escalation cohort, 70% to 85% of patients were male, and the mean age was roughly 56 years with a range of 23 to 79. Prior anti-PD-1, anti-PD-L1 or anti-CTLA-4 therapy was permitted, and checkpoint inhibitors had been received by around 40% of dose-escalation patients. Three dose-escalation patients achieved partial responses, one with hepatocellular carcinoma and two with cutaneous melanoma. Peripheral TCRbeta sequencing was intended to test whether TCR sequence diversity was altered and clonal T-cell expansion was caused by ivuxolimab. The paper covers the monotherapy dose-escalation part of the phase I ivuxolimab trial, which included N ≈ 54 patients.

The full study reports these points: At doses from 0.1 to 3.0 mg/kg, clonal expansion was seen in both CD4+ and CD8+ blood T cells between baseline and week 6. The antigen specificity of the peripheral T cells that underwent clonal expansion was not determined. Low levels of normalized T-cell clonal expansion were also seen in some patients who did not respond. After ivuxolimab, more expanded clones were found on average in CD8+ T cells than in CD4+ T cells. In the 0.1-3.0 mg/kg groups, partial responders were among the patients with the lowest normalized peripheral clonal expansion, particularly in CD8+ T cells.

Based on the germline V gene, the CDR1 and CDR2 sequences are MDHEN and SYDVKM. The cysteine opens and the phenylalanine closes a CDR3 of 14 amino acids. Only CDR3 DNA is held: 42 bases, read in frame from base 1. Relative to germline, V is missing 7 bases and J is missing 0 bases, with 5 bases of the junction outside any gene match. About this clone itself: This receptor's antigen is unknown. No base quality values were provided; no much bigger clone lies one nucleotide off.

Patients with autoimmune disease history or receiving systemic immunosuppression were excluded from the trial. Peripheral blood for TCR sequencing was collected from all dose cohorts at baseline, on cycle 4 day 1, and on cycle 7 day 1. Samples came from an open-label, multicenter, first-in-human phase I dose-escalation trial of ivuxolimab. Adults with locally advanced or metastatic melanoma, renal cell, hepatocellular, or head and neck squamous cell carcinoma were enrolled in the trial. Before TCR sequencing, CD4+ T cells and CD8+ T cells were sorted from peripheral blood as separate populations. For sequencing of the TCRbeta CDR3 region, genomic DNA was extracted from the sorted cells. The immunoSEQ Assay was used for sequencing of TCRbeta CDR3 regions. TCRdb holds this immuneACCESS table with in-frame rearrangements only. Some clones are missing; in checked studies, unresolved V genes explain under half, and the rest has no known cause. The sample includes roughly 130,000 clones, with 90% to 95% observed a single time. The ten biggest clones cover over 0.15% of the sample.

The chain is encoded by TRBV28 joined to TRBJ2-7; 8 central nucleotides agree with TRBD2. The specimen was CD4+ or CD8+ T cells sorted from blood, collected in a trial of the OX40 agonist ivuxolimab. This TCR derives from an adult with an advanced solid tumor such as melanoma, head and neck, liver or kidney cancer. The sequenced DNA is TGTGCCAGCATTCCGGGGGGGCCCTCCTACGAGCAGTACTTC. Translated, this is CASIPGGPSYEQYF.